This TCR beta chain was identified during a study of lymphopenia after photon versus proton radiotherapy. Study outcomes and limitations: After lymphocyte nadir, photon-treated repertoires showed oligoclonal expansion, especially CD8+ Temra. A bigger post-nadir fall in TCR diversity correlated inversely with survival time in deceased patients. Only patients who died were analyzed for survival; proton advantage is unproven.

Repertoires were generated with immunoSEQ multiplex PCR, while TCRdb's copy carries only in-frame clones and drops some. The profile shows some 25,000 clones, roughly 85% of them singletons. This clone came up once. Its cognate antigen is unknown. CDR1 is SGHVS and CDR2 is FQNEAQ in the germline V gene. Trimming cost V 5 bases and J 2 bases; bases outside gene matches: 9. This CDR3 is 17 amino acids long. This receptor was identified in a woman aged 70-85 years with pancreatic cancer. This chain links TRBV7-8 with TRBJ2-5; TRBD2 matches at 12 bases. The sequencing here drew on peripheral blood, taken from a patient treated with proton-based radiotherapy. In DNA, the CDR3 is TGTGCCAGCAGCCAAATTCTAGCGGGAGGGAGTCAAGAGACCCAGTACTTC. Translation: CASSQILAGGSQETQYF.